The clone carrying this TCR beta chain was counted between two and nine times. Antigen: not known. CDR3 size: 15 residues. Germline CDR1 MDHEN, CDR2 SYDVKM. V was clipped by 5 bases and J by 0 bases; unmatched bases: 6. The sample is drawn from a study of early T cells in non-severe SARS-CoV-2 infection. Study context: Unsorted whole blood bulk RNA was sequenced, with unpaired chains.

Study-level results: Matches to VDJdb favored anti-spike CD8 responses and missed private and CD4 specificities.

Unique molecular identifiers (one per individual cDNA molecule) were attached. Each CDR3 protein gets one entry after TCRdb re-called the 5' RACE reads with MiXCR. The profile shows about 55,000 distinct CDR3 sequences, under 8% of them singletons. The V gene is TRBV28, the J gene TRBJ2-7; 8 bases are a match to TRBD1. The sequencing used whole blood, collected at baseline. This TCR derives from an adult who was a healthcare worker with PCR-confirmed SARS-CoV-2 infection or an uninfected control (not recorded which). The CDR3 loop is CASSPLGQGSYEQYF. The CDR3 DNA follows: TGTGCCAGCAGTCCTCTAGGACAGGGCTCCTACGAGCAGTACTTC.